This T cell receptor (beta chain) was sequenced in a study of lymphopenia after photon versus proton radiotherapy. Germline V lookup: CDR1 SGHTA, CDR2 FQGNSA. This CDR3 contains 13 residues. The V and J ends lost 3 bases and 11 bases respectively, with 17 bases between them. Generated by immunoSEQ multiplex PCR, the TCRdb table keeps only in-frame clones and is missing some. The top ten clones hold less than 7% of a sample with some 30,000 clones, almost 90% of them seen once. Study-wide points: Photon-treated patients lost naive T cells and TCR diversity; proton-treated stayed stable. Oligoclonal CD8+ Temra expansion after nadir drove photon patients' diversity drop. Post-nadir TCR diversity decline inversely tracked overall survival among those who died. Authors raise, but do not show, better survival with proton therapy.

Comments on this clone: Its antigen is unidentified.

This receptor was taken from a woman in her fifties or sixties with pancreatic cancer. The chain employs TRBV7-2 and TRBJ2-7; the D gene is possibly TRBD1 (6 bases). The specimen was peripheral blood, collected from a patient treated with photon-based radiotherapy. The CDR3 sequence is CASSLGDILEEYF. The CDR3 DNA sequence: TGTGCCAGCAGCTTGGGGGACATCCTGGAGGAGTACTTC.